The rows below give T cell receptor beta chains drawn from one sample of a study of cytomegalovirus exposure and HLA in healthy donors. Profiled with immunoSEQ multiplex PCR; TCRdb holds only in-frame clones, not every one. The sample lists fewer than 200,000 clones, about 81% occurring once. The sample consisted of PBMCs. The receptors derive from a woman aged 30 to 39 in good health and CMV-seronegative. Each CDR3 is given with its conserved first and last residue. The D gene is left open where the match is weak. The listing skips clone size in some rows; elsewhere it reads once, few, many or a size class.

D gene	V gene	clone size	J gene	CDR3 DNA	CDR3 protein
.	TRBV19	.	TRBJ1-2	TGTGCCAGTAGTATATTCGGACAGACTAACTATGGCTACACCTTC	CASSIFGQTNYGYTF
TRBD1	TRBV6-5	.	TRBJ1-6	TGTGCCAGCGGTCGGGACAGAGACGTATCACCCCTCCACTTT	CASGRDRDVSPLHF
TRBD1	TRBV4-2	.	TRBJ1-6	TGTGCCAGCAGCCAAGATTTTCGGGTCAGGGGGTCACCCCTCCACTTT	CASSQDFRVRGSPLHF
TRBD2	TRBV2	.	TRBJ2-7	TGTGCCAGCAGACTAGCGGGAGTTTACGAGCAGTACTTC	CASRLAGVYEQYF
.	TRBV2	.	TRBJ2-7	TGTGCCAGCAGTATCAAGGGCCGCGGGGCGCAGTACTTC	CASSIKGRGAQYF
TRBD1	TRBV14	.	TRBJ1-3	TGTGCCAGCAGCCAGGCGGGACAGCACTCTGGAAACACCATATATTTT	CASSQAGQHSGNTIYF
TRBD1	TRBV15	.	TRBJ2-3	TGTGCCACCAGCAGAGTCGACAGGGACACAGATACGCAGTATTTT	CATSRVDRDTDTQYF
.	TRBV5-1	.	TRBJ1-2	TGCGCCAGCAGCTCCTCCGGGACTTCGTATGGCTACACCTTC	CASSSSGTSYGYTF
TRBD2	TRBV9	.	TRBJ2-3	TGTGCCAGCAGCATGAGAGGTGGGAGGGGCACAGATACGCAGTATTTT	CASSMRGGRGTDTQYF
TRBD1	TRBV6-1	.	TRBJ2-7	TGTGCCAGCCGACAGGGAACCTACGAGCAGTACTTC	CASRQGTYEQYF
.	TRBV14	few	TRBJ2-2	TGTGCCAGCAGCGTCCTCAGGAACACCGGGGAGCTGTTTTTT	CASSVLRNTGELFF
TRBD1	TRBV5-1	few	TRBJ1-4	TGCGCCAGCAGGGGACAGGGAGCAACTAATGAAAAACTGTTTTTT	CASRGQGATNEKLFF
.	TRBV19	.	TRBJ1-1	TGTGCCAGTAGTGCCGGGGGGATCAACACTGAAGCTTTCTTT	CASSAGGINTEAFF
TRBD1	TRBV6-6	.	TRBJ2-7	TGTGCCAGCAGGGGACAGGGAGATAGCGAGCAGTACTTC	CASRGQGDSEQYF
.	TRBV4-3	.	TRBJ2-1	TGCGCCAGCAGCCAAGATAGTAGTGCGGTTGGCCATGAGCAGTTCTTC	CASSQDSSAVGHEQFF
TRBD2	TRBV7-2	.	TRBJ2-3	TGTGCCAGCAAGGGACTAGCGGGACCTAATACGCAGTATTTT	CASKGLAGPNTQYF
.	TRBV11-2	.	TRBJ1-5	TGTGCCAGCAGCTTCGGTGGGGGGAGCAATCAGCCCCAGCATTTT	CASSFGGGSNQPQHF
.	TRBV19	.	TRBJ1-2	TGTGCCAGTAGTATTGGTCAGGTTTCCTATGGCTACACCTTC	CASSIGQVSYGYTF
.	TRBV28	.	TRBJ2-1	TGTGCCAGCGGGACGGACAGTTACAATGAGCAGTTCTTC	CASGTDSYNEQFF
.	TRBV30	.	TRBJ1-2	TGTGCCTGGAGTGTACAGGGAGACTATGGCTACACCTTC	CAWSVQGDYGYTF
.	TRBV5-1	.	TRBJ1-3	TGCGCCAGCAGCTTGGACCAGGACTCTGGAAACACCATATATTTT	CASSLDQDSGNTIYF
.	TRBV2	.	TRBJ1-2	TGTGCCAGTACTCAGGGGAAGGGCCTTGACTATGGCTACACCTTC	CASTQGKGLDYGYTF
TRBD1	TRBV6-5	.	TRBJ1-2	TGTGCCAGCAGCCCGGGGACAGGCCCTGGCTATGGCTACACCTTC	CASSPGTGPGYGYTF
TRBD2	TRBV27	.	TRBJ2-2	TGTGCCAGCAGTTTGCTTGCCCCTGCTAGCGGCACCGGGGAGCTGTTTTTT	CASSLLAPASGTGELFF
TRBD2	TRBV2	.	TRBJ2-2	TGTGCCAGCCAGCTAGCGGGGGCCGGGAACACCGGGGAGCTGTTTTTT	CASQLAGAGNTGELFF
TRBD1	TRBV18	.	TRBJ2-6	TGTGCCAGCTCACGAAGAGGGACAGGGAACTCTGGGGCCAACGTCCTGACTTTC	CASSRRGTGNSGANVLTF
TRBD2	TRBV18	.	TRBJ2-1	TGTGCCAGCTCCTCCGGGACTACCTCCTACAATGAGCAGTTCTTC	CASSSGTTSYNEQFF
.	TRBV6-5	few	TRBJ2-4	TGTGCCAGCAGTTACGTCCCTTTAGCTAAAAACATTCAGTACTTC	CASSYVPLAKNIQYF
TRBD1	TRBV30	.	TRBJ2-4	TGTGCCTGGAGTAACAGGGGGCTTGGAAACATTCAGTACTTC	CAWSNRGLGNIQYF
TRBD2	TRBV7-6	.	TRBJ2-6	TGTGCCAGCAGCTTAGCTGTTCACGGGGGGGCTGGGGCCAACGTCCTGACTTTC	CASSLAVHGGAGANVLTF
.	TRBV7-9	.	TRBJ2-3	TGTGCCAGCAGCTTGGCGCAGACTAGCACAGATACGCAGTATTTT	CASSLAQTSTDTQYF
.	TRBV6-5	.	TRBJ2-6	TGTGCCAGCAGTTACGGAGGGCTCGGGGCCAACGGCCTGACTTTC	CASSYGGLGANGLTF
.	TRBV28	few	TRBJ1-2	TGTGCCAGCAGTACGGAAGCAGGGTGGGTATTCTATGGCTACACCTTC	CASSTEAGWVFYGYTF
TRBD1	TRBV11-2	few	TRBJ1-2	TGTGCCAGCAGTACAGGGGGCTGGCGAGGCTACACCTTC	CASSTGGWRGYTF
TRBD1	TRBV28	.	TRBJ2-7	TGTGCCAGCAGTTCAACGGGACAGGGAAGCTACGAGCAGTACTTC	CASSSTGQGSYEQYF
TRBD2	TRBV7-2	.	TRBJ2-3	TGTGCCAGCAGCCTCCGAACAACGACTAGCGGGGGCACAGATACGCAGTATTTT	CASSLRTTTSGGTDTQYF
.	TRBV18	.	TRBJ2-3	TGTGCCAGCTCCTCGGCAGGGAGCACAGATACGCAGTATTTT	CASSSAGSTDTQYF
.	TRBV5-6	.	TRBJ2-1	TGTGCCAGCAGCTATGGACAGTCCTCCTACAATGAGCAGTTCTTC	CASSYGQSSYNEQFF
.	TRBV2	.	TRBJ1-4	TGTGCCAGCAGTAGAGCGACTAATGAAAAACTGTTTTTT	CASSRATNEKLFF
TRBD1	TRBV18	once	TRBJ1-5	TGTGCCAGCTCACCAGCCACAGGGGGCCTGAGCAATCAGCCCCAGCATTTT	CASSPATGGLSNQPQHF
.	TRBV7-9	.	TRBJ2-5	TGTGCCAGCAGCATCAGACCGGGTTGGGAGACCCAGTACTTC	CASSIRPGWETQYF
TRBD1	TRBV7-3	.	TRBJ2-3	TGTGCCAGCAGCTCCGCAGGGGGCTTGGGGACAGATACGCAGTATTTT	CASSSAGGLGTDTQYF
.	TRBV6-6	.	TRBJ1-2	TGTGCCAGCAGTTACTTAACAGGACCTTCTAACTATGGCTACACCTTC	CASSYLTGPSNYGYTF
.	TRBV7-8	.	TRBJ2-7	TGTGCCAGCAGCTACCACGAGGCTTGGGAGCAGTACTTC	CASSYHEAWEQYF
TRBD1	TRBV2	.	TRBJ1-1	TGTGCCAGCAGGGGGATAGGGGGCGCGAACACTGAAGCTTTCTTT	CASRGIGGANTEAFF
.	TRBV18	once	TRBJ1-5	TGTGCCAGCTCGCCGGGGGGAGGTGATGGCAATCAGCCCCAGCATTTT	CASSPGGGDGNQPQHF
.	TRBV30	.	TRBJ1-5	TGTGCCTGGGGGTCAGCGCGGAGCAATCAGCCCCAGCATTTT	CAWGSARSNQPQHF
.	TRBV6-5	.	TRBJ2-7	TGTGCCAGCAGTTCCCTGCGAAACGGCGGGGAGCAGTACTTC	CASSSLRNGGEQYF
.	TRBV6-5	.	TRBJ1-1	TGTGCCAGCAGTTACTTGAGAGACACTGAAGCTTTCTTT	CASSYLRDTEAFF